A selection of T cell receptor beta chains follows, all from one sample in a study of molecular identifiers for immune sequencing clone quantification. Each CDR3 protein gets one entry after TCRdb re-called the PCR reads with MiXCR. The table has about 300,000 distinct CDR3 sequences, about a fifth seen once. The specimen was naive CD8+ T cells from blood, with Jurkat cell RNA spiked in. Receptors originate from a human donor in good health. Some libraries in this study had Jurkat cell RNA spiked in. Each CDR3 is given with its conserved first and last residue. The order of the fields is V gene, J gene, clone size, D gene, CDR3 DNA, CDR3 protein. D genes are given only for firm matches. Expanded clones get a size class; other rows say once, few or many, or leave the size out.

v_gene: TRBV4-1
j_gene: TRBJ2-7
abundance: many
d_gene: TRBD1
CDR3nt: TGCGCCAGCAGCCAGGCACAGGGGGCTGGGTACGAGCAGTACTTC
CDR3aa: CASSQAQGAGYEQYF

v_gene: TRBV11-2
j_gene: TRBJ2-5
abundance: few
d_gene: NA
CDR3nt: TGTGCCAGCAGCTTAGGGGCAGGGCCATATCAAGAGACCCAGTACTTC
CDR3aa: CASSLGAGPYQETQYF

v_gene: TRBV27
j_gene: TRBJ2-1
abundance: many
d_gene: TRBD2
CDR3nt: TGTGCCAGCAGTGAAAGACTAGCGGGGGACCCCTACAATGAGCAGTTCTTC
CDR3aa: CASSERLAGDPYNEQFF

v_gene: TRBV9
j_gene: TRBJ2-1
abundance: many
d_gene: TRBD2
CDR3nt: TGTGCCAGCAGCGGTCTTAGCGGGGGCTCCTACAATGAGCAGTTCTTC
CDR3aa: CASSGLSGGSYNEQFF

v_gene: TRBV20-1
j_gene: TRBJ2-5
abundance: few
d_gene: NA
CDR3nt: TGCAGTGCTAGACCAAACAGGGTTTCGGAAGAGACCCAGTACTTC
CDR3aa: CSARPNRVSEETQYF

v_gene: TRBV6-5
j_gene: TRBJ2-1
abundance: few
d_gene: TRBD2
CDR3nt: TGTGCCAGCAGCCCCCGGACTAGCGGGAATGAGCAGTTCTTC
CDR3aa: CASSPRTSGNEQFF

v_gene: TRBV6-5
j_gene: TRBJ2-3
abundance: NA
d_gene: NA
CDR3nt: TGTGCCAGCAGTTACGGCGTGCGGGGCACAGGTACGCAGTATTTT
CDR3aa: CASSYGVRGTGTQYF

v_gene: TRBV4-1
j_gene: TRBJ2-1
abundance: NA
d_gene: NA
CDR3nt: TGCGCCAGCAGCCAACTGGCGGGTGGGGGCGGTGAGCAGTTCTTC
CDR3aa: CASSQLAGGGGEQFF

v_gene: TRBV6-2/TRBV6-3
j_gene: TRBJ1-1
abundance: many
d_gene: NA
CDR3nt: TGTGCCAGCAGTTATGCGGAGCCTGAAGCTTTCTTT
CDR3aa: CASSYAEPEAFF

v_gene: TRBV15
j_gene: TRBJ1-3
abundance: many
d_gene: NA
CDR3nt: TGTGCCACCAGCAGAGAGAGGGGAGGTGGAAACACCATATATTTT
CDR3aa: CATSRERGGGNTIYF

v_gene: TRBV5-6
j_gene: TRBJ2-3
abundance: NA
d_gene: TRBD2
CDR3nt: TGTGCCAGCAGCTTCCCGGGACTAGCGGTAGATACGCAGTATTTT
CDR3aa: CASSFPGLAVDTQYF